This record concerns one TCR beta chain sequence. The sample originates from a study of blood T cell repertoires in COVID-19. Study-wide context: Researchers got acute and convalescent COVID-19 samples from the United States, Italy and Spain. The analysed material was cDNA or gDNA that came from T cells, B-cell-depleted T cells, or PBMCs.

CDR1 and CDR2 (germline): MNHEY, SVGAGI. The CDR3 loop spans 13 amino acids. The V end was cut by 0 bases, the J end by 5 bases, with 5 bases between. Under the authors' procedure: The authors estimated nucleated cell counts from reference gene primer amplification. Generated by immunoSEQ multiplex PCR, the TCRdb table keeps only in-frame clones and is missing some. From that table come the V and J calls and clone size; the DNA was used to work out D and trimming. The sample contains around 170,000 clones, 78% of which appear only once. The sample taken for sequencing was peripheral blood. The receptor's source is a woman older than 75 with acute or convalescent COVID-19. The chain carries TRBV6-5 and TRBJ1-5, with no clear D. The CDR3 DNA follows: TGTGCCAGCAGTTACTCTTCAGATCAGCCCCAGCATTTT. This gives the protein CASSYSSDQPQHF.